This T cell receptor beta chain derives from a study of blood T cell repertoires in COVID-19. CDR1 and CDR2 from the germline V gene are SNHLY and FYNNEI. This CDR3 is built from 14 residues. V lost 7 bases and J 1 base, leaving 13 bases between the germline ends. Sequenced by immunoSEQ multiplex PCR; TCRdb stores in-frame clones only, minus some. The repertoire has hundreds of thousands of clones, 85% to 90% of them found once; the top ten carry 0.95% to 1.3%. The chain links TRBV2 to TRBJ2-5, with D unresolved. Sequences were obtained from PBMCs or T cells enriched from blood (not recorded which). The clonotype comes from a man aged 25-45 years who had recovered from COVID-19. CDR3 DNA sequence: TGTGCCAGCACAAGACGGAGTACCCAAGAGACCCAGTACTTC. It specifies CASTRRSTQETQYF.